Only a few counts were recorded for the clone carrying this T cell receptor (beta chain). Its antigen is unknown. Germline V gene data show CDR1 as SGHTA and CDR2 as FQGNSA. This CDR3 has 18 amino acids. V lost 6 bases, J lost 7 bases, and 13 bases stayed unmatched. TCRdb re-called the reads with MiXCR, one entry per CDR3 protein. The table has around 740,000 distinct CDR3 sequences, roughly 36% seen once. The record originates from a study of T cell repertoires in cytomegalovirus infection. Across the whole study: Indications of both CMV infection and matching HLA type were provided by public TCR beta signatures.

The study, taken as a whole, reports: Clonotype analysis showed dominance of the ex vivo response by HLA-C-restricted CMV-specific TCR beta clonotypes. Cumulative public TCR beta family frequency identified carriers of CMV plus the relevant HLA.

The sequencing input was PBMCs. This clonotype originated in a human donor in good health (CMV status not recorded). Some clones in this sample may be carry-over from other donors' samples. The genes are TRBV7-2 and TRBJ2-2, with 14 bases aligning to TRBD2. CDR3 coding DNA: TGTGCCAGCAGTTCAGGACTAGCGGGAGGCCACTTGGGCGGGGAGCTGTTTTTT. Amino acid sequence: CASSSGLAGGHLGGELFF.